Presented here are 28 T cell receptor beta chains from one specimen sequenced in a study of identifying expanded T cells in peripheral blood (dated by TCRdb to between 2019 and 2020). Preparation of the library involved the immunoSEQ multiplex PCR assay. TCRdb stores this immuneACCESS table with in-frame sequences only. Part of the clones is absent; in the studies checked, under half of the shortfall reflects unresolved V genes, and no reason is known for the rest. The sample has tens of thousands of clones on record, 84% of them singletons. The ten largest clones capture 15% to 20% of the sample. Material: blood. Source of these receptors: a person between 18 and 75 years old in good health.

The chain links TRBV7-2 to TRBJ2-1, with 14 bases identical to TRBD2. V shed 1 base and J 9 bases; nucleotides not matched to a gene: 11. This CDR3 contains 18 residues. Germline V gives CDR1 SGHTA, CDR2 FQGNSA. CDR3 protein: CASSLVVGLAGVYCEQFF. The CDR3 bases are TGTGCCAGCAGCTTAGTAGTGGGACTAGCGGGAGTGTATTGTGAGCAGTTCTTC.

This clone was picked up a small number of times. This rearrangement joins TRBV19 to TRBJ1-5, with D unclear. The V and J ends lost 4 bases and 5 bases respectively, with 9 bases between them. This CDR3 is built from 13 residues. Germline-derived CDR1 and CDR2 are LNHDA and SQIVND (reference sequence). The DNA for the CDR3 is TGTGCCAGTAGTAGAGTCAGAGATCAGCCCCAGCATTTT. Translating it yields CASSRVRDQPQHF. Using reference TRBV19 and TRBJ1-5 for the parts outside the CDR3, the full variable domain is DGGITQSPKYLFRKEGQNVTLSCEQNLNHDAMYWYRQDPGQGLRLIYYSQIVNDFQKGDIAEGYSVSREKKESFPLTVTSAQKNPTAFYLCASSRVRDQPQHFGDGTRLSIL.

The chain carries TRBV7-9 and TRBJ1-4; possible D gene TRBD1, 5 bases. CDR1 is SEHNR, CDR2 FQNEAQ, per germline (reference sequence). The CDR3 covers 14 residues. The V end lost 0 bases, the J end lost 7 bases, and 9 bases lay between the germline ends. Here the CDR3 reads CASSLARGGEKLFF. The CDR3 region has the DNA TGTGCCAGCAGCTTAGCCCGGGGCGGTGAAAAACTGTTTTTT. The variable domain in full, with the rest retrieved from reference TRBV7-9 and TRBJ1-4, is DTGVSQNPRHKITKRGQNVTFRCDPISEHNRLYWYRQTLGQGPEFLTYFQNEAQLEKSRLLSDRFSAERPKGSFSTLEIQRTEQGDSAMYLCASSLARGGEKLFFGSGTQLSVL.

The gene calls are TRBV19 and TRBJ2-1, with D unclear. The CDR3 is made up of 13 amino acids. Germline CDR1 is LNHDA and CDR2 is SQIVND (reference sequence). The ends were cut back, 9 bases at V and 0 bases at J, with 9 bases in the middle. CDR3 DNA sequence: TGTGCCAGCCGCAGCTTCTCCTACAATGAGCAGTTCTTC. Protein sequence: CASRSFSYNEQFF.

The genes are TRBV7-2 and TRBJ1-1; D is uncertain. Germline V gene lookup returns CDR1 SGHTA and CDR2 FQGNSA. V was cut by 1 base and J by 1 base, with 7 bases left in between. The CDR3 runs 14 residues. CDR3 residues: CASSLVQTNTEAFF. DNA of the CDR3: TGTGCCAGCAGCTTAGTCCAGACGAACACTGAAGCTTTCTTT.

The V call is TRBV7-2, the J call TRBJ2-1; 7 nucleotides agree with TRBD2. Looked up from germline, CDR1 is SGHTA and CDR2 is FQGNSA. The CDR3 runs to 16 residues. Trimming cost V 7 bases and J 0 bases; bases outside gene matches: 9. The CDR3 DNA sequence: TGTGCCAGCACCCCGGGGGGTGGAAGCTCCTACAATGAGCAGTTCTTC. Encoded protein: CASTPGGGSSYNEQFF. Combining the CDR3 with reference TRBV7-2 and TRBJ2-1 gives the whole variable domain GAGVSQSPSNKVTEKGKDVELRCDPISGHTALYWYRQSLGQGLEFLIYFQGNSAPDKSGLPSDRFSAERTGGSVSTLTIQRTQQEDSAVYLCASTPGGGSSYNEQFFGPGTRLTVL.

This clone was counted a single time. The chain carries TRBV28 and TRBJ1-1; 8 nucleotides match TRBD1. V shed 3 bases, J shed 0 bases, and the junction held 6 bases outside the gene matches. Germline V gives CDR1 MDHEN, CDR2 SYDVKM. This CDR3 contains 16 residues. DNA for the CDR3: TGTGCCAGCAGTTTCCAGGGGGCACAGATGAACACTGAAGCTTTCTTT. It translates to CASSFQGAQMNTEAFF.

The chain joins TRBV4-2 to TRBJ1-2; maybe TRBD1 (5 bases). Per germline, CDR1 LGHNA and CDR2 YNFKEQ. CDR3 length: 16 residues. With 0 bases removed from V and 7 bases from J, the gap between germline ends came to 18 bases. The CDR3 DNA is TGTGCCAGCAGCCAAGATAGCGTCGGGGGAGTCGGTGGCTACACCTTC. It specifies CASSQDSVGGVGGYTF.

V usage is TRBV5-1 and J usage is TRBJ2-1; 7 bases align to TRBD2. Germline V gives CDR1 SGHRS, CDR2 YFSETQ. This CDR3 region has 14 residues. V trimming: 3 bases; J trimming: 4 bases; junction bases outside the gene matches: 4. CDR3 DNA sequence: TGCGCCAGCAGCTCCCTAGCGGAATACAATGAGCAGTTCTTC. Translated, it gives CASSSLAEYNEQFF.

The genes are TRBV7-2 and TRBJ2-7; possibly TRBD1 for D (6 bases). With 5 bases removed from V and 0 bases from J, the gap between germline ends came to 14 bases. The CDR3 sequence is 15 residues long. The germline CDR1 and CDR2 sequences are SGHTA and FQGNSA. The CDR3 loop is CASSTPQGSSYEQYF. Here the CDR3 DNA reads TGTGCCAGCAGCACCCCCCAGGGGAGCTCCTACGAGCAGTACTTC.

The CDR3 reads CASSLDATGGNEKLFF. DNA for the CDR3: TGTGCCAGCAGCTTGGACGCGACAGGGGGTAATGAAAAACTGTTTTTT. The chain recombines TRBV5-4 with TRBJ1-4; 9 bases align to TRBD1. CDR1 and CDR2 from the germline V gene are SGHNT and YYREEE (reference sequence). CDR3 length equals 16 residues. V trimming: 0 bases; J trimming: 4 bases; junction bases outside the gene matches: 4.

This chain joins TRBV27 and TRBJ2-6; perhaps TRBD2 as D (7 bases). V lost 4 bases and J lost 0, with 16 bases in between. CDR3 length: 18 residues. From germline, CDR1 is MNHEY and CDR2 SMNVEV (reference sequence). The CDR3 DNA reads TGTGCCAGCAGTTCTGCGGGGGCCTACCCCTCTGGGGCCAACGTCCTGACTTTC. It encodes CASSSAGAYPSGANVLTF.

The V call is TRBV27, the J call TRBJ1-4; TRBD1 is a possible D gene (5 bases). The CDR3 is 15 amino acids. The V gene's germline CDR1 is MNHEY and CDR2 SMNVEV (reference sequence). V lost 4 bases to trimming and J lost 7 bases, with 16 bases between them. DNA for the CDR3: TGTGCCAGCAGTTCCCTCACTCTCAGGGTTGAAAAACTGTTTTTT. Residues: CASSSLTLRVEKLFF.

V gene TRBV30 combines with J gene TRBJ1-5; D perhaps matches TRBD1 (6 bases). The CDR3 contains 16 residues. Germline-derived CDR1 and CDR2 are GTSNPN and SVGIG (reference sequence). V dropped 1 base and J dropped 1 base, with 14 bases sitting between them. In DNA form, the CDR3 reads TGTGCCTGGAGTGGGAACAGGGTGGGGAGCAATCAGCCCCAGCATTTT. Amino acids: CAWSGNRVGSNQPQHF.

The gene calls are TRBV6-5 and TRBJ2-3; 8 nucleotides agree with TRBD1. Germline V CDR1 and CDR2: MNHEY, SVGAGI. The CDR3 runs 16 residues. The junction had 6 bases not matched to a gene; V was cut back by 4 bases and J by 0 bases. CDR3 in amino acids: CASSSGQGISTDTQYF. Here the CDR3 DNA reads TGTGCCAGCAGTTCCGGACAGGGAATAAGCACAGATACGCAGTATTTT.

The chain joins TRBV9 to TRBJ2-2; D unclear. The V end was cut by 4 bases, the J end by 9 bases, with 16 bases between. From germline, CDR1 is SGDLS and CDR2 YYNGEE. The CDR3 has 14 amino acids. The CDR3 sequence: CASSPRTLARELFF. In DNA, the CDR3 is TGTGCCAGCAGCCCCCGGACCCTTGCTCGGGAGCTGTTTTTT.

The chain combines TRBV11-3 with TRBJ2-5; 10 nucleotides line up with TRBD1. V lost 5 bases, J lost 0 bases, and 6 bases stayed unmatched. Germline V gene lookup returns CDR1 SGHNT and CDR2 YENEEA. CDR3 length equals 16 residues. CDR3 DNA sequence: TGTGCCAGCAGCCCCGGACAGGGGGAGTACCAAGAGACCCAGTACTTC. Residues: CASSPGQGEYQETQYF. The variable domain in full, completed from reference TRBV11-3 and TRBJ2-5, reads EAGVVQSPRYKIIEKKQPVAFWCNPISGHNTLYWYLQNLGQGPELLIRYENEEAVDDSQLPKDRFSAERLKGVDSTLKIQPAELGDSAVYLCASSPGQGEYQETQYFGPGTRLLVL.

The chain is built from TRBV7-9 and TRBJ1-4; D is perhaps TRBD1 (5 bases). The V and J ends lost 5 bases and 5 bases respectively, with 15 bases between them. Per germline, CDR1 SEHNR and CDR2 FQNEAQ (reference sequence). The CDR3 runs to 15 residues. The CDR3 loop reads CASSIPGRENEKLFF. CDR3 nucleotide sequence: TGTGCCAGCAGCATACCGGGACGGGAGAATGAAAAACTGTTTTTT.

V usage is TRBV4-1 and J usage is TRBJ2-1, with D unresolved. Trimming left V 0 bases short and J 0 bases short, with 9 bases between. The CDR3 is made up of 16 amino acids. Germline lookup yields CDR1 MGHRA and CDR2 YSYEKL. CDR3 region: CASSQDSSSSYNEQFF. The DNA for the CDR3 is TGCGCCAGCAGCCAAGATTCATCTAGCTCCTACAATGAGCAGTTCTTC.

The V call is TRBV2, the J call TRBJ2-2, with TRBD1 identical over 8 bases. Germline-derived CDR1 and CDR2 are SNHLY and FYNNEI. CDR3 length equals 15 residues. The J segment lost 4 bases and the V segment lost 4 bases, leaving 5 bases of the junction unmatched. The DNA of the CDR3 is TGTGCCAGCAGTGTCACAGGGGGATTCACCGGGGAGCTGTTTTTT. Its protein product is CASSVTGGFTGELFF. The full variable domain, rest sourced from reference TRBV2 and TRBJ2-2, is EPEVTQTPSHQVTQMGQEVILRCVPISNHLYFYWYRQILGQKVEFLVSFYNNEISEKSEIFDDQFSVERPDGSNFTLKIRSTKLEDSAMYFCASSVTGGFTGELFFGEGSRLTVL.

The V and J genes are TRBV11-2 and TRBJ2-5, with D possibly TRBD2 on 5 matching bases. Trimming took off 4 bases at V and 6 bases at J, with 15 bases between the two ends. CDR1 and CDR2 (germline): SGHAT, FQNNGV. CDR3 length equals 14 residues. Written as DNA, the CDR3 is TGTGCCAGCAGCTCCCTGAGAGGGCGGCAGACCCAGTACTTC. This sequence encodes CASSSLRGRQTQYF.

This chain uses TRBV7-8 with TRBJ1-5; tentatively, D is TRBD1 (5 bases). Per germline, CDR1 SGHVS and CDR2 FQNEAQ. The V gene lost 1 base and the J gene lost 7 bases, with 14 bases spanning the gap. The CDR3 totals 15 residues. The DNA for the CDR3 is TGTGCCAGCAGCTTAGGGGACCGGGAGGAACAGCCCCAGCATTTT. Amino acid sequence: CASSLGDREEQPQHF.

J is TRBJ2-3 and V is TRBV7-2; TRBD2 matches at 7 bases. With V trimmed by 5 bases and J by 3 bases, 8 bases remained unmatched. The V gene's germline CDR1 is SGHTA and CDR2 FQGNSA. The CDR3 spans 15 residues. In DNA, the CDR3 is TGTGCCAGCAGCCCCGGACTAGGAACAACAGATACGCAGTATTTT. Translated: CASSPGLGTTDTQYF.

This chain connects TRBV15 to TRBJ2-5; 10 bases align to TRBD2. The CDR3 sequence is 17 residues long. J gave up 3 bases and V 0 bases, and 7 bases lay outside the gene matches. Germline values: CDR1 LNHNV, CDR2 YYDKDF (reference sequence). CDR3 region: CATSREASGSWEETQYF. In DNA, the CDR3 is TGTGCCACCAGCAGAGAAGCTAGCGGGAGTTGGGAAGAGACCCAGTACTTC.

The chain links TRBV10-3 to TRBJ2-2, with a possible D match to TRBD1 (6 bases). CDR3 size: 15 residues. Trimming cost V 4 bases and J 0 bases, with 9 bases left between them. Looked up from germline, CDR1 is ENHRY and CDR2 is SYGVKD. CDR3 nucleotide sequence: TGTGCCATCAGTGGGGACAAAGCGAACACCGGGGAGCTGTTTTTT. Residues: CAISGDKANTGELFF.

The CDR3 is CASSQLAVTVGFF. The DNA for the CDR3 is TGTGCCAGCAGTCAACTAGCTGTAACAGTCGGGTTCTTC. The chain couples TRBV28 to TRBJ2-1, with D perhaps TRBD2 (6 bases). The CDR3 sequence is 13 residues long. Germline-derived CDR1 and CDR2 are MDHEN and SYDVKM. The V end was cut by 5 bases, the J end by 15 bases, with 20 bases between.

V is TRBV11-2 and J is TRBJ2-7; D gene uncertain. Trimming left V 5 bases short and J 3 bases short, with 14 bases between. The CDR3 consists of 14 residues. Germline V gene data show CDR1 as SGHAT and CDR2 as FQNNGV. The CDR3 nucleotides read TGTGCCAGCAGCCCGCTTGGCCCACTCTACGAGCAGTACTTC. It encodes CASSPLGPLYEQYF.

The chain uses TRBV9 and TRBJ1-1; 11 positions agree with TRBD1. Germline loops: CDR1 SGDLS, CDR2 YYNGEE. V was pared by 0 bases and J by 4 bases, with 2 bases of the junction left unmatched. CDR3 length: 15 amino acids. The CDR3 protein is CASSVAGTGGTEAFF. The CDR3 DNA reads TGTGCCAGCAGCGTAGCTGGGACAGGGGGCACTGAAGCTTTCTTT.